These 29 T cell receptor beta chains were all obtained from the same sample, sequenced in a study of regulatory T cells in long-lasting Graves disease. Documented time point: newly diagnosed GD, antithyroid drugs for less than 3 months. PBMC-extracted RNA yielded the TCR library. Researchers made TCR beta libraries by using iRepertoire HTBI primers and running Arm-PCR on CDR3 regions. MiXCR, applied by TCRdb to the multiplex PCR reads, yields one record per CDR3 protein. The table records 550,000 to 700,000 distinct CDR3 sequences, 15% to 20% of them present only once. The same sample was also studied in work on T cells in Graves' hyperthyroidism and ophthalmopathy.

The input for sequencing was peripheral blood mononuclear cells (PBMCs), taken at new diagnosis, from a patient treated with antithyroid drugs. These receptors all come from a man aged 18-30 years with Graves disease.

This clonotype was recorded at least ten times. The chain combines TRBV20-1 with TRBJ2-7; D may correspond to TRBD1 or TRBD2 (6 bases each). The germline gives CDR1 DFQATT, CDR2 SNEGSKA (reference sequence). The V and J ends lost 0 bases and 1 base respectively, with 10 bases between them. The CDR3 covers 14 residues. As DNA, the CDR3 is TGCAGTGCTAGAGAGGGGGGCAGATCCTACGAGCAGTACTTC. Its translation: CSAREGGRSYEQYF.

There are a few counts of this clonotype. The V gene is TRBV19, the J gene TRBJ1-1; no definite D call. V shed 10 bases and J shed 0 bases, with 9 bases lying between them. The CDR3 loop spans 12 amino acids. Germline CDR1 and CDR2: LNHDA and SQIVND (reference sequence). CDR3 loop: CATGYMNTEAFF. CDR3 sequence (DNA): TGTGCCACAGGCTACATGAACACTGAAGCTTTCTTT.

J is TRBJ1-6 and V is TRBV7-2; D is uncertain. V lost 8 bases to trimming and J lost 9 bases, with 14 bases between them. The CDR3 is made up of 13 amino acids. Germline V gives CDR1 SGHTA, CDR2 FQGNSA. CDR3 sequence (DNA): TGTGCCAGCGCTTGGAGTCTTGGTTCACCCCTCCACTTT. Translating gives CASAWSLGSPLHF.

With respect to this clonotype: Just one base apart from a much larger clone, this may be a read error. The CDR3 does not close with the conserved phenylalanine or tryptophan, likely indicating a read error. The V gene is TRBV10-3, the J gene TRBJ2-1, with 10 nucleotides matching TRBD2. The J call is uncertain, as TRBJ2-5 better fits the DNA end. Germline V gene sequence: CDR1 ENHRY, CDR2 SYGVKD. The CDR3 runs to 16 residues. The CDR3 nucleotides are TGTGCCATCAGTGAGTCCATTACTAGCGGGACGGAGACCCAGTACCTC. Translated, it gives CAISESITSGTETQYL.

This clonotype was seen only a few times. This chain links TRBV25-1 with TRBJ2-1, with 10 nucleotides matching TRBD1. The germline gives CDR1 MGHDK, CDR2 SYGVNS. The CDR3 loop spans 15 amino acids. V gave up 4 bases and J gave up 6 bases; unmatched junction bases: 6. The CDR3 is CASSGSGTGVNEQFF. In nucleotides, the CDR3 is TGTGCCAGCAGTGGCTCCGGGACAGGGGTCAATGAGCAGTTCTTC. Variable domain in full (rest from reference TRBV25-1 and TRBJ2-1): EADIYQTPRYLVIGTGKKITLECSQTMGHDKMYWYQQDPGMELHLIHYSYGVNSTEKGDLSSESTVSRIRTEHFPLTLESARPSHTSQYLCASSGSGTGVNEQFFGPGTRLTVL.

This clonotype was seen repeatedly, ten times or more. The V and J genes are TRBV2 and TRBJ2-2, with D possibly TRBD1 on 6 matching bases. V was clipped by 6 bases and J by 8 bases, with 13 bases between them. The CDR3 consists of 13 residues. Germline V gene lookup returns CDR1 SNHLY and CDR2 FYNNEI. The CDR3 sequence: CASSPQGVGELFF. The DNA of the CDR3 is TGTGCCAGCAGCCCACAGGGTGTGGGGGAGCTGTTTTTT.

V usage is TRBV5-4 and J usage is TRBJ1-5; possibly TRBD1 for D (5 bases). The V gene lost 10 bases and the J gene lost 6 bases, with 14 bases spanning the gap. The CDR3 runs to 12 residues. In germline, CDR1 is SGHNT, CDR2 YYREEE (reference sequence). CDR3 region: CAVGGGGQPQHF. The CDR3, as DNA: TGTGCCGTAGGTGGGGGTGGTCAGCCCCAGCATTTT.

This clonotype came up many times. This chain joins TRBV11-2 and TRBJ1-2; D remains ambiguous. CDR1 SGHAT and CDR2 FQNNGV come from the germline V gene. V was pared by 7 bases and J by 2 bases, with 11 bases between. This CDR3 has 13 amino acids. CDR3 nucleotide sequence: TGTGCCAGCACCAAGGACGGGAACTATGGCTACACCTTC. This gives the protein CASTKDGNYGYTF.

This clonotype was detected ten times or more. CDR3 sequence reads: CAWSIGQGQWETQYF. The CDR3 DNA reads as TGTGCCTGGAGTATAGGACAGGGTCAGTGGGAGACCCAGTACTTC. J is TRBJ2-5 and V is TRBV30; TRBD1 aligns across 8 bases. With V trimmed by 2 bases and J by 5 bases, 10 bases remained unmatched. CDR3 length equals 15 residues. Germline CDR1 reads GTSNPN; CDR2 reads SVGIG (reference sequence).

In its sample, this clonotype was seen many times. CDR3: CARTDGTGGNEQFF. For the CDR3, the DNA is TGTGCCAGAACCGACGGGACGGGGGGGAATGAGCAGTTCTTC. V and J are TRBV2 and TRBJ2-1, with TRBD2 matching over 8 bases. The CDR3 loop spans 14 amino acids. Trimming took 9 bases from V and 7 from J; bases not matched to a gene: 11. From germline, CDR1 is SNHLY and CDR2 FYNNEI. Full variable domain (rest looked up from reference TRBV2 and TRBJ2-1): EPEVTQTPSHQVTQMGQEVILRCVPISNHLYFYWYRQILGQKVEFLVSFYNNEISEKSEIFDDQFSVERPDGSNFTLKIRSTKLEDSAMYFCARTDGTGGNEQFFGPGTRLTVL.

This clonotype was seen many times. The gene calls are TRBV18 and TRBJ1-5, with TRBD1 identical over 11 bases. Trimming took 3 bases from V and 7 from J; bases not matched to a gene: 8. There are 16 residues in the CDR3. Germline values: CDR1 KGHSH, CDR2 LQKENI. The DNA of the CDR3 is TGTGCCAGCTCACCCGACGGGACAGGGGGATGGCAGCCCCAGCATTTT. Its translation is CASSPDGTGGWQPQHF.

This clonotype was seen more than once but under ten times. The chain joins TRBV10-2 to TRBJ2-7, with 7 bases that match TRBD2. The CDR3 totals 15 residues. Germline V gene lookup returns CDR1 WSHSY and CDR2 SAAADI. The V gene end was trimmed by 6 bases and the J gene end by 2 bases; junction bases not matched to a gene: 10. In nucleotides, the CDR3 is TGCGCCAGCAGGCCTAGCGTTGGGAGGGCCTACGAGCAGTACTTC. Protein sequence: CASRPSVGRAYEQYF.

This clonotype was observed a single time. A read error is possible here, since a much larger clone lies one base away. V usage is TRBV7-6 and J usage is TRBJ2-3, with D possibly matching TRBD2 (6 bases). This CDR3 has 13 residues. Germline CDR1 and CDR2: SGHVS and FNYEAQ. Written as DNA, the CDR3 is TGTGCCAGCGGCGGGGCCGGCACAGATACGCGGTATTTT. Translation gives CASGGAGTDTRYF.

This clonotype was counted ten times or more. The chain carries TRBV7-3 and TRBJ2-3, with 8 bases fitting TRBD1. Trimming cost V 5 bases and J 1 base; bases outside gene matches: 2. The CDR3 spans 14 residues. Germline V gene lookup returns CDR1 SGHTA and CDR2 FQGTGA. The CDR3 spells CASSTDRGTDTQYF. The CDR3, as DNA: TGTGCCAGCAGCACGGACAGGGGCACAGATACGCAGTATTTT. Full variable domain (outside the CDR3, taken from reference TRBV7-3 and TRBJ2-3): GAGVSQTPSNKVTEKGKYVELRCDPISGHTALYWYRQSLGQGPEFLIYFQGTGAADDSGLPNDRFFAVRPEGSVSTLKIQRTERGDSAVYLCASSTDRGTDTQYFGPGTRLTVL.

This clonotype occurred many times. The V call is TRBV6-5, the J call TRBJ2-5; D possibly uses TRBD1 or TRBD2 (5 bases each). Germline-derived CDR1 and CDR2 are MNHEY and SVGAGI. CDR3 length: 15 residues. Deletions cut 2 bases from V and 4 bases from J, with 14 bases between. The CDR3 loop reads CASSYRWGSRETQYF. CDR3 sequence (DNA): TGTGCCAGCAGTTACAGATGGGGGAGCCGAGAGACCCAGTACTTC.

The genes are TRBV4-1 and TRBJ2-3; 7 bases are a match to TRBD1. The CDR3 length is 15 residues. Germline V gene lookup returns CDR1 MGHRA and CDR2 YSYEKL. V was pared by 4 bases and J by 4 bases, with 8 bases of the junction left unmatched. The CDR3 coding sequence is TGCGCCAGCAGCCGCAGACAGGGTGGCCCAGATACGCAGTATTTT. This translates into CASSRRQGGPDTQYF.

This clonotype was detected ten times or more. The chain carries TRBV3-1 and TRBJ1-2; D is ambiguous. The V and J ends lost 6 bases and 4 bases respectively, with 15 bases between them. CDR1 and CDR2 (germline): LGHDT, YNNKEL (reference sequence). The length of the CDR3 is 14 residues. In DNA form, the CDR3 reads TGTGCCAGCAGTCCTAAGGGAGACCTCTATGGCTACACCTTC. This gives the protein CASSPKGDLYGYTF.

In this sample, this clonotype turned up many times. The CDR3 loop is CASSPSTGTSGKAVYEQYF. CDR3 in DNA: TGTGCCAGCAGCCCTTCAACCGGGACTAGCGGGAAAGCGGTATACGAGCAGTACTTC. The chain joins TRBV3-1 to TRBJ2-7; 13 bases are a match to TRBD2. The germline V gene encodes CDR1 LGHDT and CDR2 YNNKEL (reference sequence). After removal of 4 bases from V and 4 bases from J, the junction contained 16 bases not matched to a gene. This CDR3 comprises 19 residues.

This clonotype was observed many times. This sequence joins TRBV6-2 or TRBV6-3 and TRBJ1-1; D perhaps matches TRBD1 (6 bases). V was clipped by 6 bases and J by 0 bases, with 14 bases between them. This CDR3 is 15 amino acids long. Germline CDR1 and CDR2: MNHEY and SVGEGT. DNA for the CDR3: TGTGCCAGCAGGCTCAAGGGGGGCGTGAACACTGAAGCTTTCTTT. Its translation is CASRLKGGVNTEAFF.

J is TRBJ1-1 and V is TRBV20-1; TRBD1 is a possible D gene (6 bases). Germline lookup yields CDR1 DFQATT and CDR2 SNEGSKA (reference sequence). This CDR3 spans 11 amino acids. V shed 3 bases and J shed 11 bases, with 13 bases lying between them. The chain's CDR3 is CSASWGAEAFF. The CDR3 DNA is TGCAGTGCTAGTTGGGGGGCGGAGGCTTTCTTT.

This clonotype was detected ten times or more. The V call is TRBV11-2, the J call TRBJ2-1, with TRBD2 matching over 15 bases. This CDR3 has 16 residues. In germline, CDR1 is SGHAT, CDR2 FQNNGV. J lost 7 bases, V lost 4 bases, and 5 bases had no gene match. DNA for the CDR3: TGTGCCAGCAGCTCTATCGGGACTAGCGGGAGGAATGAGCAGTTCTTC. It specifies CASSSIGTSGRNEQFF.

This clonotype has at least ten counts. The chain couples TRBV12-3 or TRBV12-4 to TRBJ2-5, with D perhaps TRBD2 (7 bases). This CDR3 comprises 13 residues. Trimming removed 6 bases from V and 4 bases from J, with 12 bases in between. The CDR3 bases are TGTGCCAGCAGGGGGGGGGGCGTAGAGACCCAGTACTTC. Amino acids: CASRGGGVETQYF.

The chain links TRBV7-2 to TRBJ2-5, with 8 bases matching TRBD1. V lost 1 base and J lost 4; bases outside the gene matches: 8. The germline V gene encodes CDR1 SGHTA and CDR2 FQGNSA. The length of the CDR3 is 16 residues. The CDR3 DNA is TGTGCCAGCAGCTTAGTTTCGGGACAGGATCGAGAGACCCAGTACTTC. Protein: CASSLVSGQDRETQYF.

The chain uses TRBV9 and TRBJ2-7, with no clear D. This CDR3 has 13 residues. The V gene lost 3 bases and the J gene lost 7 bases, with 14 bases spanning the gap. Germline V lookup: CDR1 SGDLS, CDR2 YYNGEE. CDR3: CASSERHDGEQYF. The CDR3 coding sequence is TGTGCCAGCAGCGAGCGACATGATGGAGAGCAGTACTTC.

This clonotype was seen at least ten times. V and J are TRBV6-2 or TRBV6-3 and TRBJ2-7; D is ambiguous. The CDR3 covers 16 residues. The V and J ends lost 2 bases and 3 bases respectively, with 17 bases between them. Per germline, CDR1 MNHEY and CDR2 SVGEGT. CDR3 amino acids: CASSYVGPTGLYEQYF. DNA for the CDR3: TGTGCCAGCAGTTACGTAGGGCCCACCGGGCTCTACGAGCAGTACTTC.

V usage is TRBV28 and J usage is TRBJ1-3, with 7 bases fitting TRBD1. Germline CDR1 and CDR2: MDHEN and SYDVKM. Trimming removed 3 bases from V and 4 bases from J; junction bases left unmatched: 0. The length of the CDR3 is 13 residues. The CDR3 region is CASSFRGGNTIYF. In DNA form, the CDR3 reads TGTGCCAGCAGTTTCAGGGGGGGAAACACCATATATTTT. Complete variable domain (other parts from reference TRBV28 and TRBJ1-3): DVKVTQSSRYLVKRTGEKVFLECVQDMDHENMFWYRQDPGLGLRLIYFSYDVKMKEKGDIPEGYSVSREKKERFSLILESASTNQTSMYLCASSFRGGNTIYFGEGSWLTVV.

This clonotype was recorded a few times. The rearrangement links TRBV13 to TRBJ2-1; TRBD2 aligns across 12 bases. The germline gives CDR1 PRHDT, CDR2 FYEKMQ (reference sequence). Trimming cost V 2 bases and J 4 bases; bases outside gene matches: 3. This CDR3 has 16 amino acids. In DNA, the CDR3 is TGTGCCAGCAGCTTACGGACTAGCGGGGTGTACAATGAGCAGTTCTTC. Translation: CASSLRTSGVYNEQFF. The full variable domain, in which reference TRBV13 and TRBJ2-1 provide the parts outside the CDR3, is AAGVIQSPRHLIKEKRETATLKCYPIPRHDTVYWYQQGPGQDPQFLISFYEKMQSDKGSIPDRFSAQQFSDYHSELNMSSLELGDSALYFCASSLRTSGVYNEQFFGPGTRLTVL.

This chain joins TRBV27 and TRBJ2-2; 9 positions agree with TRBD2. With 4 bases clipped from V and 5 bases from J, the junction kept 5 bases outside the gene matches. CDR3 length equals 15 residues. The germline CDR1 and CDR2 sequences are MNHEY and SMNVEV (reference sequence). The CDR3 is CASSWGLASTGELFF. The CDR3, as DNA: TGTGCCAGCAGTTGGGGACTAGCTTCAACCGGGGAGCTGTTTTTT.

This clonotype appeared many times. The chain has TRBV18 and TRBJ2-3; TRBD2 agrees at 13 bases. V lost 6 bases and J lost 5; bases outside the gene matches: 11. The CDR3 has 17 residues. Germline V gene sequence: CDR1 KGHSH, CDR2 LQKENI. The CDR3 DNA reads as TGTGCCAGCTCCCGGCGGACTAGCGGGAGTAATGAAGATACGCAGTATTTT. It specifies CASSRRTSGSNEDTQYF.